This T cell receptor (beta chain) originates from a study of cytomegalovirus exposure and HLA in healthy donors. Study in general: Falling in the Caucasian-associated ancestry cluster were about four fifths of approximately 410 genotyped donors.

Between the trimmed V and J ends, which lost 10 bases and 3 bases, there was a span of 12 bases. This CDR3 has 12 residues. Germline V CDR1 and CDR2: ENHRY, SYGVKD. PCR used 60 Vbeta primers and 13 Jbeta primers. The assay was immunoSEQ multiplex PCR, and TCRdb's table has in-frame clones only and misses some. The table has 150,000 or so clones, approximately 82% seen once. The study, taken as a whole, reports: DRB1 had the most TCR associations and HLA-C the fewest, a later analysis found, with rates varying by HLA locus. Cytomegalovirus association was assigned to some 160 TCR beta chains.

This clone has just a few counts. Its antigen is still unknown. This clonotype was obtained from a man younger than 45 in good health and CMV-seropositive. The gene calls are TRBV10-3 and TRBJ1-1, with D tentatively TRBD1 (5 bases). The source material was PBMCs. The CDR3, as DNA: TGTGCCACCAGGGATGCGGACACTGAAGCTTTCTTT. It is translated as CATRDADTEAFF.